This TCR beta chain was retrieved from a study of T-cell reconstitution after alpha-beta-depleted transplantation in children. Researchers prepared the TCRbeta library using unique molecular identifiers, the study reports. TCRdb reprocessed the PCR reads via MiXCR and lists one record per CDR3 protein. The data contain roughly 590,000 distinct CDR3 sequences, 16% of them singletons. V lost 3 bases and J 8 bases, leaving 13 bases between the germline ends. Germline V gene data show CDR1 as SGHDN and CDR2 as FVKESK. This CDR3 is built from 14 residues. The receptor comes from a human donor who donated a stem cell graft to a child with acute myeloid leukemia. The starting material was PBMCs from the stem cell graft donor, obtained from the stem cell graft. The chain employs TRBV14 and TRBJ1-4; D is unclear. The CDR3 nucleotides are TGTGCCAGCAGCCAGGAGCCCAGACGGGAAAAACTGTTTTTT. Encoded protein: CASSQEPRREKLFF.